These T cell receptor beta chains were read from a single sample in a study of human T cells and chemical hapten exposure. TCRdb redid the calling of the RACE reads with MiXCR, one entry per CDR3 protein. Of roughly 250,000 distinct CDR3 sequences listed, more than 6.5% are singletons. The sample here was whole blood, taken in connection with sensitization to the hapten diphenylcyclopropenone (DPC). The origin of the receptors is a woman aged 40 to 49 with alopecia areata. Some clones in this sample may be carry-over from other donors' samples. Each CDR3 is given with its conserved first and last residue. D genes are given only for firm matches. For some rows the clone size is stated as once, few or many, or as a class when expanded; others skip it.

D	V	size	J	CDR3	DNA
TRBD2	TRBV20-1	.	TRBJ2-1	CSARDKAGGGNEQFF	TGCAGTGCTAGAGATAAGGCGGGAGGGGGCAATGAGCAGTTCTTC
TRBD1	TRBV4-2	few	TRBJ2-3	CASSQSATGSSSDTQYF	TGTGCCAGCAGCCAAAGCGCGACAGGGTCTAGCTCAGATACGCAGTATTTT
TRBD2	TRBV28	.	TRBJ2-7	CASSPAGVAGAYEQYF	TGTGCCAGCAGTCCCGCGGGGGTAGCGGGGGCCTACGAGCAGTACTTC
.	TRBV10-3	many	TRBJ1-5	CAISERGDQPQHF	TGTGCCATCAGTGAACGCGGTGATCAGCCCCAGCATTTT
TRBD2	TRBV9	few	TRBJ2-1	CASSVATSGRNNEQFF	TGTGCCAGCAGCGTAGCTACGAGCGGGAGGAACAATGAGCAGTTCTTC
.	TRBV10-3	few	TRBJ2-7	CAISEASLSYEQYF	TGTGCCATCAGTGAAGCGAGCCTCTCCTACGAGCAGTACTTC
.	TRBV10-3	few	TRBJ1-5	CAIRGLEGSPQHF	TGTGCCATCAGGGGCCTAGAAGGGTCGCCCCAGCATTTT
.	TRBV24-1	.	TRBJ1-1	CATSEEWAGRNTEAFF	TGTGCCACCAGTGAGGAATGGGCGGGCAGAAACACTGAAGCTTTCTTT
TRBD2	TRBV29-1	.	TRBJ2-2	CSVRGLASYGELFF	TGCAGCGTGAGGGGACTAGCGTCCTACGGGGAGCTGTTTTTT
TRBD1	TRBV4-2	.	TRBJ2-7	CASSLRQGSGAYEQYF	TGTGCCAGCAGCCTTAGACAGGGATCTGGTGCCTACGAGCAGTACTTC
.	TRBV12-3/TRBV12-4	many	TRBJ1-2	CASSIDVWYGYTF	TGTGCCAGCAGTATTGACGTTTGGTATGGCTACACCTTC
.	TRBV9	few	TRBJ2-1	CASSVVDSNSYNEQFF	TGTGCCAGCAGCGTAGTCGACTCAAACTCCTACAATGAGCAGTTCTTC
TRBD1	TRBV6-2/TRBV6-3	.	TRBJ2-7	CASSYGGFFTGESYEQYF	TGTGCCAGCAGTTACGGTGGATTTTTTACAGGGGAATCCTACGAGCAGTACTTC
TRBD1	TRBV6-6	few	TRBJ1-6	CASSYFGDRGNSPLHF	TGTGCCAGCAGTTATTTCGGAGACAGGGGCAATTCACCCCTCCACTTT